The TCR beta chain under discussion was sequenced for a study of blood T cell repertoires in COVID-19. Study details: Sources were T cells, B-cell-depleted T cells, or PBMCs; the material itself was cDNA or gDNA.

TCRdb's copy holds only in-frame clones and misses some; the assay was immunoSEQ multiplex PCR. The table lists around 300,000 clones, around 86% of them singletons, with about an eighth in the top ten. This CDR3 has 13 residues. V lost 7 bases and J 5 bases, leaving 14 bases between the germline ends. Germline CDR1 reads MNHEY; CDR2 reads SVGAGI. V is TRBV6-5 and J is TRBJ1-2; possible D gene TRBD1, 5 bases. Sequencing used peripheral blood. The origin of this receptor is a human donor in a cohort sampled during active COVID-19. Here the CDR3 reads CASTMGGKYGYTF. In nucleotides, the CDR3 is TGTGCCAGCACGATGGGGGGGAAGTATGGCTACACCTTC.